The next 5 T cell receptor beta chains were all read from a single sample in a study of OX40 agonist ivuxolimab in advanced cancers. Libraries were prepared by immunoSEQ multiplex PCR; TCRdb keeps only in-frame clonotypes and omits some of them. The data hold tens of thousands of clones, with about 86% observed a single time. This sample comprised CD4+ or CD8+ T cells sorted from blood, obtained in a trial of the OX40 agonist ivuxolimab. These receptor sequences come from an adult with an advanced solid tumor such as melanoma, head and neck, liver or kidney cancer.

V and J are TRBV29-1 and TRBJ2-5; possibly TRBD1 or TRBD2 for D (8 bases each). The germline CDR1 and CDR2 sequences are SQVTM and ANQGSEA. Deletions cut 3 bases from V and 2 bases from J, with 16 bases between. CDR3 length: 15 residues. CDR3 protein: CSVDGGDRQQETQYF. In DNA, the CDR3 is TGCAGCGTTGACGGGGGGGACAGGCAACAAGAGACCCAGTACTTC. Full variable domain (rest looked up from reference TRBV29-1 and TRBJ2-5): SAVISQKPSRDICQRGTSLTIQCQVDSQVTMMFWYRQQPGQSLTLIATANQGSEATYESGFVIDKFPISRPNLTFSTLTVSNMSPEDSSIYLCSVDGGDRQQETQYFGPGTRLLVL.

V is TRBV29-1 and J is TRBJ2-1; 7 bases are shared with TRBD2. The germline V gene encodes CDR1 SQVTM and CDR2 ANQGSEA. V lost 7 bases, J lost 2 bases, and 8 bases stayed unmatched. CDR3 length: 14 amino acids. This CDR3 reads CSARLARAYNEQFF. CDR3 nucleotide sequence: TGCAGCGCTAGACTAGCCCGGGCCTACAATGAGCAGTTCTTC.

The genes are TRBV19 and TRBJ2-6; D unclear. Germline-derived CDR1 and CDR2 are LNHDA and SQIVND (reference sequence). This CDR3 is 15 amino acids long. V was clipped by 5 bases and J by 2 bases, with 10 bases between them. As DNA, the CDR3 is TGTGCCAGTAGTGCCCATACCGCTGGGGCCAACGTCCTGACTTTC. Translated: CASSAHTAGANVLTF.

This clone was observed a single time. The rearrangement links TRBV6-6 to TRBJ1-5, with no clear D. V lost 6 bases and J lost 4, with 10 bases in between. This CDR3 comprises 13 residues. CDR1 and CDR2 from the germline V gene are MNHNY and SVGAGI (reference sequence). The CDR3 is CASSPPGNQPQHF. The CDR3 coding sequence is TGTGCCAGCAGCCCTCCGGGTAATCAGCCCCAGCATTTT.

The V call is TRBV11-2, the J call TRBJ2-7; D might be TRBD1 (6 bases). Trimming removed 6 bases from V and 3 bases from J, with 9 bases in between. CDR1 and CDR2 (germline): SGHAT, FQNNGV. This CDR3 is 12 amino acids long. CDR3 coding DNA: TGTGCCAGCAGTCAACAGGGCTACGAGCAGTACTTC. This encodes CASSQQGYEQYF.